This TCR beta chain came from a study of T cells in Graves' hyperthyroidism and ophthalmopathy (dated by TCRdb to the late 2010s). For the study in its entirety: Peripheral blood was collected at initial diagnosis, before any treatment. TCR V-J signatures able to tell the groups apart were searched for in a discovery cohort of 95 or so patients, of whom under 45 had Graves' ophthalmopathy and some 60 had stable Graves' hyperthyroidism. Whether ophthalmopathy could be predicted prospectively was tested in an independent validation cohort made up of about 20 hyperthyroidism patients plus 17 patients who later progressed to ophthalmopathy. The roughly 91 discovery patients were randomly divided into training and test sets at a 7:3 ratio. In addition, the study compared T-cell repertoires in thyroid tissue and in blood from about 6 Graves' hyperthyroidism patients. After blood sampling, hyperthyroidism patients were treated with methimazole at a starting dose of 30 mg daily, and ophthalmopathy patients were treated with high-dose intravenous methylprednisolone. The paper describes TCR Vbeta CDR3 sequencing of 140 or so peripheral blood samples, made up of 43 ophthalmopathy patients, 70 to 75 hyperthyroidism patients and 17 progressor patients. Study-level results and caveats: Sample size was not statistically predetermined, and investigators were not blinded to group allocation. In validation, the model predicted progression to ophthalmopathy a median of about 6.5 months before onset, with roughly 71% sensitivity and about 72% specificity. Ophthalmopathy was separated from stable hyperthyroidism by a 13 V-J signature model, with about 88% sensitivity and about 81% specificity obtained in cross-validation and 80%/75% obtained in testing. Most expanded thyroid clonotypes (frequency above 0.001) were also found in blood, which suggests that blood repertoires may mirror thyroid immune responses.

This clonotype was recorded a few times. Its cognate antigen has yet to be identified. Per-base qualities were not stored, and no clone one base away is much larger. Stable Graves' hyperthyroidism was defined as the absence of progression to ophthalmopathy over 18 months of follow-up. Hyperthyroidism patients were newly diagnosed, had a disease duration of under 2 months, and were aged 18 to 65 years. Exclusion was applied to patients with uncontrolled infections, other autoimmune diseases, pregnancy or lactation. Clinical symptoms, serum thyroxine and TRAb, thyroid ultrasound, and orbital computed tomography formed the basis for the diagnoses. PBMCs were separated from under 11 ml of fresh peripheral blood using Ficoll-Paque density gradient centrifugation. Total RNA was extracted using Trizol reagent, and RNA quality was assessed on an Agilent 2100 Bioanalyzer. From V the trimming removes 5 bases and from J it removes 2 bases, while the gene matches leave 7 bases of the junction unaccounted for. CDR1 MNHNS and CDR2 SASEGT are derived from the germline V gene. The cysteine opens and the phenylalanine closes a CDR3 of 16 amino acids. Only CDR3 DNA remains: 48 bases, in frame from the first base.

The TCR beta CDR3 regions were amplified from RNA transcripts. The TCR CDR3 was subjected to a first round of RT-PCR using the HTBI primer set and the Qiagen OneStep RT-PCR kit. Libraries were constructed in a second round of multiplex PCR, after which size selection and purification were carried out. Libraries were sequenced paired-end with 100 bp reads on an Illumina HiSeq2000. In the source study's methods: SOAPnuke was used to process the raw data, with reads discarded if the reads contained adapters or uncalled bases, had a mean Phred below 15, or lacked an exact constant-primer or identifier match. High-quality paired reads were merged with COPE v1.2.5, and unique nucleotide sequences were defined as clonotypes. MiTCR v1.1 was used to align the clonotypes against IMGT TRBV, TRBD and TRBJ reference segments. Analysis was restricted to V-J combinations with a frequency above 0.0001, which covered over 98% of repertoires. The TCS score was defined as F50 (clonal expansion) divided by E x V (chaos), with BLOSUM62-based TCRdist calculated between CDR3 peptides within each V-J. Welch's t-statistics and random forest reduced around 520 V-J features to 13, which were used in a naive Bayes classifier (R e1071). TCRdb reran the public reads through fastp at Q25 and MiXCR, keeping productive beta chains. Rows with one shared CDR3 protein collapse into an entry with the most common genes and DNA. The V and J calls here are based on TCRdb, not the publication. Recorded for this sample are 550,000 to 800,000 distinct CDR3 sequences; about 17% of them occurred a single time. 8.4% of the sample rests with the top ten.

The chain is encoded by TRBV6-1 joined to TRBJ2-1; 9 bases in the junction line up with TRBD2. Sequenced input: blood. The clonotype comes from a man between 18 and 35 years old with Graves' hyperthyroidism. The CDR3 protein: CASSLAASGAYNEQFF. The nucleotide sequence reads TGTGCCAGCAGTCTCGCGGCTAGCGGGGCCTACAATGAGCAGTTCTTC.